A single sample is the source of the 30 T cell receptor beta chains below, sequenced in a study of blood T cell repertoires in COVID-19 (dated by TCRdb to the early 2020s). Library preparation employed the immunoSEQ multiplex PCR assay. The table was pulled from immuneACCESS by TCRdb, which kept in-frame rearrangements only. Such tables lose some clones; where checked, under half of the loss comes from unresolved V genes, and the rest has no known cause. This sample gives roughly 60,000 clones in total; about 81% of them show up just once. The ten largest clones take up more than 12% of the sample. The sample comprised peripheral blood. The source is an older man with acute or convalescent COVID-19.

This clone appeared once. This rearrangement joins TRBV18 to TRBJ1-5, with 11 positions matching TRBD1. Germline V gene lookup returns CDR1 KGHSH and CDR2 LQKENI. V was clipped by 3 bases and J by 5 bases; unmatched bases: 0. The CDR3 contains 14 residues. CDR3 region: CASSPDRGHQPQHF. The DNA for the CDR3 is TGTGCCAGCTCACCGGACAGGGGGCATCAGCCCCAGCATTTT. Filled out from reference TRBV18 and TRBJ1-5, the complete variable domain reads NAGVMQNPRHLVRRRGQEARLRCSPMKGHSHVYWYRQLPEEGLKFMVYLQKENIIDESGMPKERFSAEFPKEGPSILRIQQVVRGDSAAYFCASSPDRGHQPQHFGDGTRLSIL.

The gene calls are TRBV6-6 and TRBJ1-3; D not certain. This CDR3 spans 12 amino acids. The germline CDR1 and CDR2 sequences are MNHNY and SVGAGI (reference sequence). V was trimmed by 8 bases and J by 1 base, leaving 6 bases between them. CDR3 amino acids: CASGQSGNTIYF. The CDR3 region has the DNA TGTGCCAGCGGGCAATCTGGAAACACCATATATTTT.

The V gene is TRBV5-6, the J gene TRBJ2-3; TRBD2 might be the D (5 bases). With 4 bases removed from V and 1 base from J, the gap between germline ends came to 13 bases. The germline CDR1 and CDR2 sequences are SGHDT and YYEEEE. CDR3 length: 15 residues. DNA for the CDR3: TGTGCCAGCAGCCCGCGGATGAGGGGCACAGATACGCAGTATTTT. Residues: CASSPRMRGTDTQYF.

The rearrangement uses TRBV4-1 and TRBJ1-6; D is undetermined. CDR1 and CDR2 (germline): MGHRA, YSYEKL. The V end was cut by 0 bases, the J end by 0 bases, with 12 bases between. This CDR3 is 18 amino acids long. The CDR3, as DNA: TGCGCCAGCAGCCAAGAGGTCCTAAGGAGCTCCTATAATTCACCCCTCCACTTT. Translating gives CASSQEVLRSSYNSPLHF.

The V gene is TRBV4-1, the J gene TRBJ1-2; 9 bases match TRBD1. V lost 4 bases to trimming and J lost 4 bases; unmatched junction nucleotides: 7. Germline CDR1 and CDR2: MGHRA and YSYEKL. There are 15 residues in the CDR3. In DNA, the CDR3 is TGCGCCAGCAGCCCAGTTGGGACAGGGATCTATGGCTACACCTTC. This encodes CASSPVGTGIYGYTF.

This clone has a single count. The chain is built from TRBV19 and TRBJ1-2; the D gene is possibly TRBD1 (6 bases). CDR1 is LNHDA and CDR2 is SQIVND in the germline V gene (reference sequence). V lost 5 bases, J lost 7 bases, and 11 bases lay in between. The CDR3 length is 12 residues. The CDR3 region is CASSLNRAGYTF. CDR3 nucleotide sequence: TGTGCCAGTAGTTTAAACAGGGCTGGCTACACCTTC. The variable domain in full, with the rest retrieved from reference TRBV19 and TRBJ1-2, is DGGITQSPKYLFRKEGQNVTLSCEQNLNHDAMYWYRQDPGQGLRLIYYSQIVNDFQKGDIAEGYSVSREKKESFPLTVTSAQKNPTAFYLCASSLNRAGYTFGSGTRLTVV.

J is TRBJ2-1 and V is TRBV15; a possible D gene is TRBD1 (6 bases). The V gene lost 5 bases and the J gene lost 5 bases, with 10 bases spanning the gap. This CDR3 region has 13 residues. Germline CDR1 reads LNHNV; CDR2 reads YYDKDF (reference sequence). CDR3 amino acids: CATSLNRDNEQFF. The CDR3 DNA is TGTGCCACCAGCTTAAACAGGGACAATGAGCAGTTCTTC.

The CDR3 bases are TGTGCCAGCAGTTACTCAGGCCCGGGCGGGAGGGAGCTGTTTTTT. Translating gives CASSYSGPGGRELFF. The chain has TRBV6-5 and TRBJ2-2; D is possibly TRBD2 (6 bases). Germline V gene data show CDR1 as MNHEY and CDR2 as SVGAGI. Trimming removed 0 bases at V and 9 bases at J, with 14 bases between. This CDR3 has 15 amino acids.

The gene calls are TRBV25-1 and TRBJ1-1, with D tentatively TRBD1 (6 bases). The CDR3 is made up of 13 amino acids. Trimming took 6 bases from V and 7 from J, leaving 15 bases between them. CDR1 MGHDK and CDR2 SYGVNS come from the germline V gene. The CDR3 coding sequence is TGTGCCAGCAGGACGACAGGACGACATGAAGCTTTCTTT. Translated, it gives CASRTTGRHEAFF. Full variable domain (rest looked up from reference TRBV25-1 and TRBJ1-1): EADIYQTPRYLVIGTGKKITLECSQTMGHDKMYWYQQDPGMELHLIHYSYGVNSTEKGDLSSESTVSRIRTEHFPLTLESARPSHTSQYLCASRTTGRHEAFFGQGTRLTVV.

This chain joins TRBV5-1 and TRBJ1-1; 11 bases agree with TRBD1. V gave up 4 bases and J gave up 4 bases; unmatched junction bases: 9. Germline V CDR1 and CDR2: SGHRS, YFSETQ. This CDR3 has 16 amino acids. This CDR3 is CASSPRTGGASTEAFF. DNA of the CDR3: TGCGCCAGCAGCCCGAGGACAGGGGGCGCGAGCACTGAAGCTTTCTTT.

Written as DNA, the CDR3 is TGTGCCAGCAGTCAAAATAACTATGGCTACACCTTC. It translates to CASSQNNYGYTF. This chain links TRBV28 with TRBJ1-2, with no clear D. Trimming removed 5 bases at V and 1 base at J, with 5 bases between. This CDR3 comprises 12 residues. Germline V gene sequence: CDR1 MDHEN, CDR2 SYDVKM.

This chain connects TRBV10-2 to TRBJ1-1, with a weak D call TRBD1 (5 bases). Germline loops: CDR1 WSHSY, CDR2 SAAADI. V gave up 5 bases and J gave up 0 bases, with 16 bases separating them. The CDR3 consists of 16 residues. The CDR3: CASSLRQSHMNTEAFF. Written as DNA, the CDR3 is TGCGCCAGCAGTCTTAGACAGTCCCATATGAACACTGAAGCTTTCTTT.

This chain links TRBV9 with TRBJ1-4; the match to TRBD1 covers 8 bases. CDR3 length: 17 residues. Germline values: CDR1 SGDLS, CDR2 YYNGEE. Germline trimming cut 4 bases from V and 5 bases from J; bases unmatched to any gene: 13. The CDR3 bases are TGTGCCAGCAGCCCTAGAGGGGGAACAGGGGGAAATGAAAAACTGTTTTTT. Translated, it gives CASSPRGGTGGNEKLFF. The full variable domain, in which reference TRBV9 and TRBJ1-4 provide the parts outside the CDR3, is DSGVTQTPKHLITATGQRVTLRCSPRSGDLSVYWYQQSLDQGLQFLIQYYNGEERAKGNILERFSAQQFPDLHSELNLSSLELGDSALYFCASSPRGGTGGNEKLFFGSGTQLSVL.

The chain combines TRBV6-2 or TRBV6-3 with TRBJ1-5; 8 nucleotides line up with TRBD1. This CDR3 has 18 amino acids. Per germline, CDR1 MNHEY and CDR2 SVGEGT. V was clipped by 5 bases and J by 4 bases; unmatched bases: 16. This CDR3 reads CASSTPLDAGGANQPQHF. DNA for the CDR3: TGTGCCAGCAGTACACCTCTCGATGCAGGGGGCGCGAATCAGCCCCAGCATTTT.

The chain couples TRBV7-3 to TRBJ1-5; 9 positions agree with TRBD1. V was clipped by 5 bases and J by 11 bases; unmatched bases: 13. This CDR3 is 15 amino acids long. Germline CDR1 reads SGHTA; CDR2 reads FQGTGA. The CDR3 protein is CASSPDRGHGEAQHF. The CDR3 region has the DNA TGTGCCAGCAGCCCGGACAGGGGACACGGGGAGGCCCAGCATTTT.

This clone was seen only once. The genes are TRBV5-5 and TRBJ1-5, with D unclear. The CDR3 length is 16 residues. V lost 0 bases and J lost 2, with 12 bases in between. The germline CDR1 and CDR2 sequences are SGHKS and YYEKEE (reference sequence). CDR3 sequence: CASSLAHGRGNQPQHF. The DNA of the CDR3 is TGTGCCAGCAGCTTGGCCCACGGTCGCGGCAATCAGCCCCAGCATTTT. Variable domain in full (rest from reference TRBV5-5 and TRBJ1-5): DAGVTQSPTHLIKTRGQQVTLRCSPISGHKSVSWYQQVLGQGPQFIFQYYEKEERGRGNFPDRFSARQFPNYSSELNVNALLLGDSALYLCASSLAHGRGNQPQHFGDGTRLSIL.

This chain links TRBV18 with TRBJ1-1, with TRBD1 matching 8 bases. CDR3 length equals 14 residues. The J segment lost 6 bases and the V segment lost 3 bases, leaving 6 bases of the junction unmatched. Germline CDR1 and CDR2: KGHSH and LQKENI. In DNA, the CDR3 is TGTGCCAGCTCACCTGGAGGACAGGGTCCTGAAGCTTTCTTT. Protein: CASSPGGQGPEAFF.

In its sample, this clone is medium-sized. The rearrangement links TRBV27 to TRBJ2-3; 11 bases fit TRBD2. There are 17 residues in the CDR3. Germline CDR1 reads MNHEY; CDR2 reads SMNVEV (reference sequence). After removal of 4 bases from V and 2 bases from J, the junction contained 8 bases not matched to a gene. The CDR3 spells CASSSPFSGGDTDTQYF. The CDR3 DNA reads TGTGCCAGCAGTTCCCCTTTTAGCGGGGGGGACACAGATACGCAGTATTTT.

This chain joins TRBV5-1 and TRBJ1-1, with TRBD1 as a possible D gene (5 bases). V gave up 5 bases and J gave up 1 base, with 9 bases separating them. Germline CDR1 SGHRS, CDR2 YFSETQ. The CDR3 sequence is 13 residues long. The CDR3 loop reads CASSRDWNTEAFF. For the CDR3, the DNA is TGCGCCAGCAGTAGGGACTGGAACACTGAAGCTTTCTTT.

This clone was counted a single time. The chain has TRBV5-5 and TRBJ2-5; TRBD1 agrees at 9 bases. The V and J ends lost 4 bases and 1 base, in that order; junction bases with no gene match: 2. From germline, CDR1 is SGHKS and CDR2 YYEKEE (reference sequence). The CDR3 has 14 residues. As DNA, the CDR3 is TGTGCCAGCAGCCCGGGACAGGGCCAAGAGACCCAGTACTTC. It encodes CASSPGQGQETQYF.

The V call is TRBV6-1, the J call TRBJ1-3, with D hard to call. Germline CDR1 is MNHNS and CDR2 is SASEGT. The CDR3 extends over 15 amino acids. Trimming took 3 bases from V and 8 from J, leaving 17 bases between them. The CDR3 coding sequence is TGTGCCAGCAGTGACCCGAGGGTTCCCGGGGACACCATATATTTT. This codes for CASSDPRVPGDTIYF.

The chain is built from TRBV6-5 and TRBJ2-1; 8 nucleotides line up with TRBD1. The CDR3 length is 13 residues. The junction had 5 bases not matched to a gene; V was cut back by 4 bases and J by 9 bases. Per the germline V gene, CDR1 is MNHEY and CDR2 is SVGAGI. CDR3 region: CASSSTGGGEQFF. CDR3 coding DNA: TGTGCCAGCAGTTCTACAGGGGGTGGTGAGCAGTTCTTC.

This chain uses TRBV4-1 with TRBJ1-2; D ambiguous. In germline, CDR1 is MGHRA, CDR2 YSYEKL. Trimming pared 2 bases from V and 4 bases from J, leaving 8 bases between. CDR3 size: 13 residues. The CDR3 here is CASSQPGLYGYTF. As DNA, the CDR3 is TGCGCCAGCAGCCAACCGGGTCTCTATGGCTACACCTTC.

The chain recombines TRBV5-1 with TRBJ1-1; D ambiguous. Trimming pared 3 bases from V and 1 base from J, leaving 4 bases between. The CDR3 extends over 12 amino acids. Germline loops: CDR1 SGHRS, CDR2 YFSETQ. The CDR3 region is CASSSGNTEAFF. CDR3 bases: TGCGCCAGCAGCTCCGGGAACACTGAAGCTTTCTTT.

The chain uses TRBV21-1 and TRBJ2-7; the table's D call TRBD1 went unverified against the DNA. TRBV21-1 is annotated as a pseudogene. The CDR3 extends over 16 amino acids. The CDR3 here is CASRDPRRTGFGEQYF. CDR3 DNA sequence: TGTGCCAGCAGGGACCCGAGGAGGACAGGGTTTGGCGAGCAGTACTTC.

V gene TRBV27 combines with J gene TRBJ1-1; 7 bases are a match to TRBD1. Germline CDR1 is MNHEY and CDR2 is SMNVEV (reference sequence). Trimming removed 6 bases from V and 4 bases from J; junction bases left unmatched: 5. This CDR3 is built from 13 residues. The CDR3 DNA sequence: TGTGCCAGCAGAAAACAGGGGACCACTGAAGCTTTCTTT. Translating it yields CASRKQGTTEAFF.

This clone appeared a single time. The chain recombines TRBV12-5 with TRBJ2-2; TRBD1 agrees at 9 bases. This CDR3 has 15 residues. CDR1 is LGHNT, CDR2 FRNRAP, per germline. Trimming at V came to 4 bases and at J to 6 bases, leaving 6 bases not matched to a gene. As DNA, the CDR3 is TGTGCTAGTGGTTGGATACAGGGGGCGCCCGGGGAGCTGTTTTTT. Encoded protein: CASGWIQGAPGELFF. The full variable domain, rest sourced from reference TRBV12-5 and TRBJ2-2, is DARVTQTPRHKVTEMGQEVTMRCQPILGHNTVFWYRQTMMQGLELLAYFRNRAPLDDSGMPKDRFSAEMPDATLATLKIQPSEPRDSAVYFCASGWIQGAPGELFFGEGSRLTVL.

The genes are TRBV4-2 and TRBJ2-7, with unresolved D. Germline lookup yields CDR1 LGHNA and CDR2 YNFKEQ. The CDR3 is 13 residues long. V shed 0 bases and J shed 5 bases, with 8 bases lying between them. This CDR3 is CASSQEWADEQYF. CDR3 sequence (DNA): TGTGCCAGCAGCCAAGAGTGGGCCGACGAGCAGTACTTC.

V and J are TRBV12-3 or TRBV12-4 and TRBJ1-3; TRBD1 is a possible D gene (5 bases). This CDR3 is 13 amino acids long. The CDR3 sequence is CGIRSGSENTIYF. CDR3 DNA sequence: TGTGGCATCAGGTCAGGGTCGGAAAACACCATATATTTT.

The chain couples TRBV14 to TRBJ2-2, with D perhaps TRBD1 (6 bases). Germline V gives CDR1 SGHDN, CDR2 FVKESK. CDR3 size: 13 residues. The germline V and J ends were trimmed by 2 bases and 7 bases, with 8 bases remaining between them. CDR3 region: CASSQQGYGELFF. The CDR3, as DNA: TGTGCCAGCAGCCAACAGGGGTACGGGGAGCTGTTTTTT. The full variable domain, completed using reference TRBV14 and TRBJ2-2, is EAGVTQFPSHSVIEKGQTVTLRCDPISGHDNLYWYRRVMGKEIKFLLHFVKESKQDESGMPNNRFLAERTGGTYSTLKVQPAELEDSGVYFCASSQQGYGELFFGEGSRLTVL.